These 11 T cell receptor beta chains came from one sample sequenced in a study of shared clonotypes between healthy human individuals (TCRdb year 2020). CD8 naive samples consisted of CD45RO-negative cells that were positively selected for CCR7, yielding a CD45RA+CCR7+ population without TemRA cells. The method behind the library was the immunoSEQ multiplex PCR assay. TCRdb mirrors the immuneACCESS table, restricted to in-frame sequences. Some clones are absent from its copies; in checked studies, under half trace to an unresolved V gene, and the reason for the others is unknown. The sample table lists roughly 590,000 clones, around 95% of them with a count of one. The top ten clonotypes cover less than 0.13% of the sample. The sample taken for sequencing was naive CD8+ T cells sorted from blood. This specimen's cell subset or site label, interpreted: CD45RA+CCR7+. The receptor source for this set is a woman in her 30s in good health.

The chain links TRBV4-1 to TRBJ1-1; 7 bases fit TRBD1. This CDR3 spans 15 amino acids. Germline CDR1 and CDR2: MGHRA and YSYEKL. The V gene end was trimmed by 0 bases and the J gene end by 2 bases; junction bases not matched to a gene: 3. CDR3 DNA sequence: TGCGCCAGCAGCCAAGAAAGACAGGGAAACACTGAAGCTTTCTTT. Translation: CASSQERQGNTEAFF.

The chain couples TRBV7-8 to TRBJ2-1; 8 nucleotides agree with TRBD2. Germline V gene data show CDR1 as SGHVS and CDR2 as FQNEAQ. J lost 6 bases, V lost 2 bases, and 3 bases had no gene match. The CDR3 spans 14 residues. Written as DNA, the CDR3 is TGTGCCAGCAGCTTATTCGGGAGGGCCAATGAGCAGTTCTTC. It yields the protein CASSLFGRANEQFF.

The CDR3 spells CASSLNGGSYNEQFF. For the CDR3, the DNA is TGTGCCAGCAGCTTAAACGGGGGCTCCTACAATGAGCAGTTCTTC. The J gene is TRBJ2-1, the V gene TRBV7-2; tentatively, D is TRBD2 (6 bases). The CDR3 runs 15 residues. Germline assignment: CDR1 SGHTA and CDR2 FQGNSA. V was trimmed by 2 bases and J by 0 bases, leaving 8 bases between them.

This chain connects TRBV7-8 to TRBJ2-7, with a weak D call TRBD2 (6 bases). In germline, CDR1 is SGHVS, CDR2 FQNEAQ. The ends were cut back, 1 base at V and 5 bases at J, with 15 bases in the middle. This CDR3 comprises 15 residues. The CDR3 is CASSLGVIGSHEQYF. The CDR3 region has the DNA TGTGCCAGCAGCTTAGGGGTTATCGGGAGCCACGAGCAGTACTTC.

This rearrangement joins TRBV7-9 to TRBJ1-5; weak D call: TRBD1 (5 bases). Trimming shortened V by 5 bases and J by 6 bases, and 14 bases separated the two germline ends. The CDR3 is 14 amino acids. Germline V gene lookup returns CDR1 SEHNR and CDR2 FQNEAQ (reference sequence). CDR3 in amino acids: CASSGPGLSQPQHF. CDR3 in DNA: TGTGCCAGCAGCGGCCCGGGACTCTCTCAGCCCCAGCATTTT.

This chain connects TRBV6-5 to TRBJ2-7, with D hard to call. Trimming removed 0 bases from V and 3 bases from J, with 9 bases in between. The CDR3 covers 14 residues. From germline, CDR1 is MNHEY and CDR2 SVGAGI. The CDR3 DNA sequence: TGTGCCAGCAGTTACTCTGGCAGCGACTACGAGCAGTACTTC. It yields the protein CASSYSGSDYEQYF.

The CDR3 region is CASSLAGVGPYF. In DNA, the CDR3 is TGTGCCAGCAGCTTAGCGGGAGTGGGGCCGTATTTT. The chain joins TRBV7-8 to TRBJ2-3; D is possibly TRBD1 or TRBD2 (5 bases each). The CDR3 consists of 12 residues. Per the germline V gene, CDR1 is SGHVS and CDR2 is FQNEAQ. V lost 0 bases and J 14 bases, leaving 12 bases between the germline ends.

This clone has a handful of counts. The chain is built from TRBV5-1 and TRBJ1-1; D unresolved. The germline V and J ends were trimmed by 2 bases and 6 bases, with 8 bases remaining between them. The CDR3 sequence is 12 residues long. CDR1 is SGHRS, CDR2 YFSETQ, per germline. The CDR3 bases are TGCGCCAGCAGCTTCTCGGGCGCTGAAGCTTTCTTT. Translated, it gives CASSFSGAEAFF.

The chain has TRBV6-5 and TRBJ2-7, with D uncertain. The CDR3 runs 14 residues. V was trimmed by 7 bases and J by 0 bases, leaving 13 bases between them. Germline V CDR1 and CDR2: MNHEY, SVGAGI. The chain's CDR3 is CASMELPSSYEQYF. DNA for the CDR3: TGTGCCAGCATGGAACTTCCGAGCTCCTACGAGCAGTACTTC.

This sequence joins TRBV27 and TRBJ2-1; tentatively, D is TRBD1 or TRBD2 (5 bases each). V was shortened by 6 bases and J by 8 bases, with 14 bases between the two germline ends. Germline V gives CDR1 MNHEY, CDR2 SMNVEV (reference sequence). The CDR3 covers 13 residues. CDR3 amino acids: CASRLGTLDEQFF. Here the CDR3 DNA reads TGTGCCAGCAGGCTCGGGACCTTAGATGAGCAGTTCTTC.

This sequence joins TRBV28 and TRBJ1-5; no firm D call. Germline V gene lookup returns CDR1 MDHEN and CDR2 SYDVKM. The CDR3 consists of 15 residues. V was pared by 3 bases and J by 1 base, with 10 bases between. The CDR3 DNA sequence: TGTGCCAGCAGTTTGGAGCTGGGGAGCAATCAGCCCCAGCATTTT. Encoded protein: CASSLELGSNQPQHF.